These T cell receptor beta chains were read from a single sample in a study of blood T cell repertoires in COVID-19. Assay: immunoSEQ multiplex PCR; the TCRdb copy retains only in-frame clones and omits some. The table includes fewer than 500,000 clones, approximately 90% detected once. The sample consisted of PBMCs or T cells enriched from blood (not recorded which). The receptors come from a woman between 25 and 40 years old with acute COVID-19. Each CDR3 is given with its conserved first and last residue. Each record gives: V gene, J gene, D gene, clone size, CDR3 protein, CDR3 DNA. The D gene is left open where the match is weak. The size field is filled for only some rows; it gives once, few, many or a size class.

>TRBV11-2|TRBJ2-1|-|-
CASSSSPYNEQFF
TGTGCCAGCAGCAGTAGTCCCTACAATGAGCAGTTCTTC
>TRBV29-1|TRBJ2-1|-|-
CSVERGPGYNEQFF
TGCAGCGTTGAAAGGGGTCCAGGGTACAATGAGCAGTTCTTC
>TRBV5-8|TRBJ2-3|TRBD2|-
CASSLGTSGADTQYF
TGTGCCAGCAGCTTGGGGACTAGCGGAGCAGATACGCAGTATTTT
>TRBV2|TRBJ1-4|TRBD1|-
CASSRQGQTTNEKLFF
TGTGCCAGCAGTCGACAGGGGCAAACAACTAATGAAAAACTGTTTTTT
>TRBV7-8|TRBJ1-4|TRBD1|-
CASSLVTGGAGKLFF
TGTGCCAGCAGCTTAGTGACAGGGGGCGCTGGGAAACTGTTTTTT
>TRBV18|TRBJ2-5|TRBD1|-
CASSPATRTGGRETQYF
TGTGCCAGCTCACCCGCAACGCGGACAGGGGGAAGGGAGACCCAGTACTTC
>TRBV3-1/TRBV3-2|TRBJ2-5|TRBD2|-
CASSWTSGGRQETQYF
TGTGCCAGCAGCTGGACTAGCGGGGGACGCCAAGAGACCCAGTACTTC
>TRBV19|TRBJ2-7|TRBD1|-
CASSYRGLSSYEQYF
TGTGCCAGTAGTTACAGGGGCCTTTCTTCCTACGAGCAGTACTTC
>TRBV7-9|TRBJ1-1|-|-
CASSSGHGDTEAFF
TGTGCCAGCAGCTCGGGACACGGTGACACTGAAGCTTTCTTT
>TRBV6-5|TRBJ2-3|-|-
CASRGLGTDTQYF
TGTGCCTCGCGGGGTTTGGGGACAGATACGCAGTATTTT
>TRBV9|TRBJ1-5|TRBD1|-
CASSLRRQGQPQHF
TGTGCCAGCAGCCTCAGAAGACAGGGACAGCCCCAGCATTTT
>TRBV7-2|TRBJ2-1|-|once
CASSLAVSDYHYNEQFF
TGTGCCAGCAGCTTAGCGGTTTCGGACTACCACTACAATGAGCAGTTCTTC
>TRBV15|TRBJ2-4|-|-
CATSRDSSSKNIQYF
TGTGCCACCAGCAGGGATAGCTCGTCCAAAAACATTCAGTACTTC
>TRBV7-8|TRBJ2-1|TRBD2|-
CATIRLAGGYNEQFF
TGTGCCACCATAAGACTAGCGGGGGGGTACAATGAGCAGTTCTTC
>TRBV6-1|TRBJ1-5|-|-
CASSAEAGHSNQPQHF
TGTGCCAGCAGTGCGGAAGCAGGCCATAGCAATCAGCCCCAGCATTTT
>TRBV19|TRBJ1-2|-|-
CASSTDPRPRGGYTF
TGTGCCAGTAGCACCGACCCGCGGCCTAGGGGTGGCTACACCTTC
>TRBV18|TRBJ1-1|-|-
CASSPLEGQTEAFF
TGTGCCAGCTCACCACTTGAAGGACAGACTGAAGCTTTCTTT
>TRBV2|TRBJ1-3|-|-
CASRKESGNTIYF
TGTGCCAGCAGGAAGGAGTCTGGAAACACCATATATTTT
>TRBV12-3/TRBV12-4|TRBJ1-1|-|-
CASSLGQNTEAFF
TGTGCCAGCAGTTTAGGGCAGAACACTGAAGCTTTCTTT
>TRBV28|TRBJ1-4|TRBD1|-
CASSPGQANEKLFF
TGTGCCAGCAGTCCGGGACAGGCAAATGAAAAACTGTTTTTT
>TRBV5-6|TRBJ2-7|TRBD1|-
CASSGETGGYEQYF
TGTGCCAGCAGCGGAGAGACAGGGGGCTACGAGCAGTACTTC
>TRBV7-2|TRBJ2-1|TRBD2|-
CASSLTSGGYNEQFF
TGTGCCAGCAGCTTGACTAGCGGGGGCTACAATGAGCAGTTCTTC
>TRBV2|TRBJ1-2|TRBD1|-
CASTERPGQDYGYTF
TGTGCCAGCACTGAGAGACCGGGACAGGACTATGGCTACACCTTC
>TRBV9|TRBJ1-6|-|-
CASSVSFDSYNSPLHF
TGTGCCAGCAGCGTTAGTTTCGACAGTTATAATTCACCCCTCCACTTT
>TRBV18|TRBJ2-2|-|-
CASSQSQGTGELFF
TGTGCCAGCTCACAATCACAGGGCACCGGGGAGCTGTTTTTT
>TRBV5-1|TRBJ2-7|TRBD2|once
CASSLGRGLADDEQYF
TGCGCCAGCAGCCTCGGAAGAGGACTAGCTGACGACGAGCAGTACTTC
>TRBV12-3/TRBV12-4|TRBJ1-6|-|-
CASSKGVNSPLHF
TGTGCCAGCTCAAAGGGGGTGAATTCACCCCTCCACTTT
>TRBV7-9|TRBJ1-3|-|once
CASSATTSSSGNTIYF
TGTGCCAGCAGCGCTACTACCTCAAGCTCTGGAAACACCATATATTTT
>TRBV29-1|TRBJ1-4|TRBD1|-
CSARDRGFEKLFF
TGCAGCGCCCGGGACAGGGGGTTTGAAAAACTGTTTTTT
>TRBV2|TRBJ2-7|TRBD1|few
CATGLGTGPYEQYF
TGTGCCACCGGACTTGGGACAGGGCCCTACGAGCAGTACTTC
>TRBV20-1|TRBJ1-5|-|-
CSASRGNSNQPQHF
TGCAGTGCTAGTAGGGGGAATAGCAATCAGCCCCAGCATTTT
>TRBV24-1|TRBJ2-2|-|-
CATSDFGGNTGELFF
TGTGCCACCAGTGATTTCGGCGGGAACACCGGGGAGCTGTTTTTT
>TRBV4-2|TRBJ2-2|TRBD1|-
CASSHLQGANTGELFF
TGTGCCAGCAGCCATTTGCAGGGGGCGAACACCGGGGAGCTGTTTTTT
>TRBV20-1|TRBJ1-2|TRBD1|few
CSASGSRGDYGYTF
TGCAGTGCTAGTGGGAGCAGGGGGGACTATGGCTACACCTTC
>TRBV6-4|TRBJ2-1|TRBD1|-
CASSGVAGTGGLNEQFF
TGTGCCAGCAGTGGAGTAGCCGGGACAGGGGGCCTCAATGAGCAGTTCTTC
>TRBV3-1/TRBV3-2|TRBJ2-4|-|-
CASSQDLGGSKNIQYF
TGTGCCAGCAGCCAAGATTTGGGAGGTTCCAAAAACATTCAGTACTTC
>TRBV18|TRBJ2-2|TRBD1|-
CASSPYGQGYTGELFF
TGTGCCAGCTCACCCTATGGACAGGGCTACACCGGGGAGCTGTTTTTT
>TRBV5-1|TRBJ1-2|-|-
CASSRQENGHGYTF
TGCGCCAGCAGCCGACAGGAAAATGGTCATGGCTACACCTTC
>TRBV7-2|TRBJ1-2|TRBD1|-
CASSLGGTGGHGYTF
TGTGCCAGCAGCCTGGGCGGGACAGGGGGCCATGGCTACACCTTC
>TRBV5-1|TRBJ2-4|-|-
CASSLDRGIAKNIQYF
TGCGCCAGCAGCTTGGACAGAGGGATAGCCAAAAACATTCAGTACTTC
>TRBV18|TRBJ2-2|-|once
CASSQQTGAGELFF
TGTGCCAGCTCACAACAGACGGGAGCCGGGGAGCTGTTTTTT
>TRBV30|TRBJ2-7|-|-
CAWSVPREISYEQYF
TGTGCCTGGAGTGTACCCAGGGAAATCTCCTACGAGCAGTACTTC
>TRBV7-9|TRBJ1-1|-|-
CASSLRDTLSEAFF
TGTGCCAGCAGCTTACGGGACACACTTTCTGAAGCTTTCTTT
>TRBV27|TRBJ2-3|-|-
CASRATPDTQYF
TGTGCCAGCAGGGCCACACCAGATACGCAGTATTTT
>TRBV19|TRBJ2-7|TRBD1|-
CASSRGTGGFYEQYF
TGTGCCAGTAGTAGGGGGACAGGGGGTTTCTACGAGCAGTACTTC
>TRBV13|TRBJ2-1|-|once
CASSIRGPLNEQFF
TGTGCCAGCAGCATCAGGGGTCCCCTCAATGAGCAGTTCTTC